This T cell receptor beta chain was recorded in a study of OX40 agonist ivuxolimab in advanced cancers. Study information: Patients received ivuxolimab, an agonistic anti-OX40 (CD134) antibody.

The CDR3 runs 15 residues. Looked up from germline, CDR1 is LNHDA and CDR2 is SQIVND (reference sequence). The ends lost 4 bases at V and 5 bases at J; junction bases unmatched: 8. The protocol was immunoSEQ multiplex PCR, while the TCRdb copy is restricted to in-frame clones and leaves out a portion. Of roughly 72,000 clones in the sample, more than 65% were seen once. Blood sampling was done at baseline, cycle 4 day 1, and cycle 7 day 1. The TCR comes from an adult with an advanced solid tumor such as melanoma, head and neck, liver or kidney cancer. The chain combines TRBV19 with TRBJ2-5, with 9 bases fitting TRBD1. This material consisted of CD4+ or CD8+ T cells sorted from blood, taken in a trial of the OX40 agonist ivuxolimab. The CDR3 coding sequence is TGTGCCAGTAGTACTGACAGGGGGGGATTGGAGACCCAGTACTTC. It is translated as CASSTDRGGLETQYF.